This T cell receptor beta chain was sequenced in a study of T cells in Graves' hyperthyroidism and ophthalmopathy (dated by TCRdb to the late 2010s). In terms of the full investigation: Peripheral blood samples were taken at the time of initial diagnosis, prior to any treatment. The paper reports TCR Vbeta CDR3 sequencing of some 140 peripheral blood samples: around 41 ophthalmopathy, around 80 hyperthyroidism and some 17 progressor patients. Prospective prediction of ophthalmopathy was tested in an independent validation cohort consisting of 18 hyperthyroidism patients and approximately 16 patients who later progressed to ophthalmopathy. After blood sampling, hyperthyroidism patients were treated with methimazole at a starting dose of 30 mg daily, and ophthalmopathy patients were treated with high-dose intravenous methylprednisolone. Thyroid tissue and blood T-cell repertoires from six Graves' hyperthyroidism patients were also compared in the study. TCR V-J signatures able to tell the groups apart were searched for in a discovery cohort of 90 to 100 patients, of whom more than 40 had Graves' ophthalmopathy and 55 to 65 had stable Graves' hyperthyroidism. For training and testing, the 100 or so patients in the discovery cohort were randomly divided in a 7:3 ratio. The paper as a whole reports these results and caveats: Most expanded thyroid clonotypes (frequency above 0.001) were also detected in blood, a finding suggesting that blood repertoires may reflect thyroid immune responses. Ophthalmopathy was separated from stable hyperthyroidism by a 13 V-J signature model, with 87.88% sensitivity and 81% to 82% specificity obtained in cross-validation and 80%/75% obtained in testing. During validation, the model predicted progression to ophthalmopathy a median of approximately 7 months ahead of onset, with roughly 65% sensitivity and more than 72% specificity. Sample size was not statistically predetermined, and blinding of investigators to group allocation was not performed.

The TCR beta CDR3 regions were amplified from RNA transcripts. A first-round RT-PCR of the TCR CDR3 used the HTBI primer set with the Qiagen OneStep RT-PCR kit. Libraries were constructed in a second round of multiplex PCR, after which size selection and purification were carried out. Paired-end sequencing of the libraries was performed with 100 bp reads on an Illumina HiSeq2000. Regarding the original processing steps: SOAPnuke was used to process the raw data, removing reads that contained adapters or uncalled bases, had a mean Phred below 15, or lacked an exact match to the constant primer or identifier. COPE v1.2.5 was used to merge high-quality paired reads, and clonotypes were defined as unique nucleotide sequences. MiTCR v1.1 was used to align clonotypes to the IMGT TRBV, TRBD and TRBJ reference segments. The analysis included only V-J combinations with a frequency above 0.0001, which together covered approximately 99% of the repertoires. A TCS score was defined as the ratio between F50 (clonal expansion) and ExV (chaos), using BLOSUM62-based TCRdist between CDR3 peptides within each V-J. Welch's t-statistics and random forest reduced around 520 V-J features to 13, which were used in a naive Bayes classifier (R e1071). The public sequencing data were trimmed at Q25 with fastp and processed into clonotypes with MiXCR by TCRdb, which kept only in-frame beta chains. CDR3 protein sequences are deduplicated, and each keeps its most common genes and DNA. The V and J calls and clone size come from TCRdb's table, not from the authors' own analysis. This sample is represented by fewer than 400,000 distinct CDR3 sequences; over 11% of them were singletons. The leading ten clones occupy around 27% of the sample.

This clonotype was recorded at least ten times. This receptor's antigen is unknown. No qualities accompany the bases; no much larger clone lies one base away. In the ophthalmopathy patients, disease was moderately to severely active, with a Clinical Activity Score of 3 or more, a NOSPECS grade of 4 or more, and a duration of less than 3 months. Any patient with an uncontrolled infection, another autoimmune disease, pregnancy or lactation was excluded. Diagnoses were established on the basis of clinical symptoms, serum thyroxine and TRAb, thyroid ultrasound, and orbital computed tomography. PBMCs were separated from approximately 9.9 ml of fresh peripheral blood using Ficoll-Paque density gradient centrifugation. Trizol reagent was used to extract total RNA, and RNA quality was then checked on an Agilent 2100 Bioanalyzer. The CDR3 contains 15 residues, cysteine and phenylalanine counted. This entry keeps only the CDR3 DNA: 45 bases, framed from base 1. CDR1 and CDR2 are read off the germline V gene (reference sequence) as LGHDT and YNNKEL. V is cut back by 2 bases and J by 5 bases, with 4 bases in the junction unmatched.

Material for sequencing was blood. Recombination joined TRBV3-1 with TRBJ1-5, with TRBD1 matching 9 junction bases. The clonotype was recovered from a man aged 50-59 years with Graves' ophthalmopathy. At the DNA level, the sequence is TGTGCCAGCAGCCAACAACAGGGGGCGGATCAGCCCCAGCATTTT. The translation is CASSQQQGADQPQHF.